The 7 T cell receptor beta chains below were found in one sample sequenced in a study of shared clonotypes between healthy human individuals. Sequencing was performed with immunoSEQ multiplex PCR; in TCRdb, only in-frame clones are kept and a portion is missing. The sample records some 2,000,000 clones, around 95% being singletons. The sequencing input was naive CD4+ T cells sorted from blood. The subset denotes: CD45RA+ positively selected. Receptor source: a man in his late teens or twenties in good health.

The rearrangement uses TRBV5-5 and TRBJ1-2; 7 bases are shared with TRBD1. Trimming took 3 bases from V and 8 from J; bases not matched to a gene: 13. The germline V gene encodes CDR1 SGHKS and CDR2 YYEKEE (reference sequence). The CDR3 runs to 15 residues. The CDR3 DNA is TGTGCCAGCAGCTCCTCCCCCACAGGGGCGCGGGGCTACACCTTC. Translating it yields CASSSSPTGARGYTF.

The chain couples TRBV4-2 to TRBJ1-6; a weak D match, TRBD1 (6 bases). The V end was cut by 1 base, the J end by 0 bases, with 25 bases between. The CDR3 runs 22 residues. Germline V gene lookup returns CDR1 LGHNA and CDR2 YNFKEQ. CDR3 nucleotide sequence: TGTGCCAGCAGCCAAGTTCTCCCTAAAACAGGGAAAGACAGCTCCTATAATTCACCCCTCCACTTT. This translates into CASSQVLPKTGKDSSYNSPLHF.

The J gene is TRBJ2-2, the V gene TRBV11-2, with TRBD2 identical over 13 bases. V gave up 3 bases and J gave up 7 bases; unmatched junction bases: 2. In germline, CDR1 is SGHAT, CDR2 FQNNGV. The CDR3 loop spans 15 amino acids. This chain's CDR3 is CASSLGLAGIGELFF. CDR3 in DNA: TGTGCCAGCAGCTTGGGACTAGCGGGAATCGGGGAGCTGTTTTTT.

The rearrangement joins TRBV10-3 to TRBJ2-2, with TRBD1 identical over 10 bases. Trimming at V came to 10 bases and at J to 4 bases, leaving 12 bases not matched to a gene. This CDR3 spans 16 amino acids. Germline CDR1 is ENHRY and CDR2 is SYGVKD. The CDR3 loop reads CATDPTGQGFTGELFF. CDR3 DNA: TGTGCCACCGACCCGACGGGACAGGGGTTCACCGGGGAGCTGTTTTTT.

The chain is built from TRBV5-1 and TRBJ1-3; D gene uncertain. Germline values: CDR1 SGHRS, CDR2 YFSETQ. Between the trimmed V and J ends, which lost 4 bases and 2 bases, there was a span of 10 bases. This CDR3 spans 14 amino acids. CDR3 protein: CASSLPAPGNTIYF. The DNA of the CDR3 is TGCGCCAGCAGCCTACCCGCTCCTGGAAACACCATATATTTT.

This rearrangement joins TRBV5-1 to TRBJ2-5, with 13 bases fitting TRBD2. CDR3 length: 15 amino acids. CDR1 is SGHRS, CDR2 YFSETQ, per germline. Trimming removed 4 bases from V and 4 bases from J; junction bases left unmatched: 4. Here the CDR3 DNA reads TGCGCCAGCAGCCAGGGACTAGCGGGAACAGAGACCCAGTACTTC. This translates into CASSQGLAGTETQYF.

The genes are TRBV6-5 and TRBJ1-2; D remains ambiguous. CDR1 is MNHEY, CDR2 SVGAGI, per germline. V was shortened by 7 bases and J by 4 bases, with 19 bases between the two germline ends. The CDR3 runs 15 residues. CDR3 protein: CASTDRAGWSYGYTF. Here the CDR3 DNA reads TGTGCCAGCACCGACCGGGCGGGATGGAGCTATGGCTACACCTTC.